This record covers a single TCR beta chain. Its antigen is unidentified. CDR1 and CDR2 (germline): SGHTA, FQGNSA. Trimming stripped 3 bases from V and 5 bases from J, with 10 bases between. The CDR3 runs 14 residues. The record originates from a study of Ad26.COV2.S vaccination and SARS-CoV-2 variants. About the study: The vaccine Ad26.COV2.S was put into the muscle once, or twice with 56 days between. Findings of the study overall: Reported findings describe substantial breadth in spike-specific CD8+ and CD4+ T cell responses following vaccination. Individuals receiving vaccine had higher spike-specific TCR breadth than placebo recipients did.

This table comes from immunoSEQ multiplex PCR, and its TCRdb copy is limited to in-frame clones, with some not included. The data show roughly 700,000 clones, roughly nine tenths seen once. The treatment denotes: 15 to 20 received Ad26.COV2.S at low or high dose, single or two shots; 5 received placebo; per-sample allocation not given. Collection of samples fell on day 63 after the first vaccine or placebo injection. The sequence came from a person aged 18-65 years who received the Ad26.COV2.S COVID-19 vaccine or a placebo. The chain employs TRBV7-2 and TRBJ2-2; perhaps TRBD2 as D (5 bases). This material consisted of peripheral blood, taken in a trial of Ad26.COV2.S vaccine versus placebo. CDR3 bases: TGTGCCAGCAGCTTCAGCGGAGATACCGGGGAGCTGTTTTTT. It encodes CASSFSGDTGELFF.